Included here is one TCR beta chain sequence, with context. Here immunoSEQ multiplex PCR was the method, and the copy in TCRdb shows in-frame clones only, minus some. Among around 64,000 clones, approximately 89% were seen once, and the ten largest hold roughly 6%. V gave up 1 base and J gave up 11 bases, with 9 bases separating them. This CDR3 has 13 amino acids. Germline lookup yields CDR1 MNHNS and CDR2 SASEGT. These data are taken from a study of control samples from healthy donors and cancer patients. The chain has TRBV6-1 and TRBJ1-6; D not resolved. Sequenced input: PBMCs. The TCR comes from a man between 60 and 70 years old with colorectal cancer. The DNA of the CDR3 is TGTGCCAGCAGTGAAGGACATACTCCACCCCTCCACTTT. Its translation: CASSEGHTPPLHF.